This T cell receptor (beta chain) was captured by sequencing in a study of blood T cell repertoires in COVID-19. In the study overall: Samples came from the United States, Italy and Spain, spanning acute and convalescent COVID-19.

This clone occurred a few times. Participants were aged about 18 to 100 years from roughly 25 US areas. The data were produced by immunoSEQ multiplex PCR, yet TCRdb's version contains in-frame clones alone and is incomplete. The top ten clones hold under 6.5% of a sample with about 190,000 clones, less than 85% of them seen once. V was trimmed by 5 bases and J by 5 bases, leaving 16 bases between them. Germline lookup yields CDR1 MNHEY and CDR2 SVGEGT. CDR3 length equals 15 residues. This chain joins TRBV6-2 or TRBV6-3 and TRBJ2-1, with TRBD2 as a possible D gene (6 bases). This TCR came from a woman in her sixties with acute COVID-19. Sequenced input: PBMCs or T cells enriched from blood (not recorded which). The CDR3 loop reads CASSPRGAGDNEQFF. CDR3 nucleotides: TGTGCCAGCAGTCCAAGGGGAGCGGGTGACAATGAGCAGTTCTTC.